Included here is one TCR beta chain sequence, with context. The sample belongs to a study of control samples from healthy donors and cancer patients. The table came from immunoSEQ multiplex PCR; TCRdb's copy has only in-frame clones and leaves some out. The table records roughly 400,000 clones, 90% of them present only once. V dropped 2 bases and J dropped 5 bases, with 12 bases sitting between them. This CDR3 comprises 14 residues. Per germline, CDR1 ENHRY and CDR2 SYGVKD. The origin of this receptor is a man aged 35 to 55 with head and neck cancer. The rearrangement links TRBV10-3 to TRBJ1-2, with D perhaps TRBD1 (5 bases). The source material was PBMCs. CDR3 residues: CAISEEGQGYGYTF. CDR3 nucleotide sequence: TGTGCCATCAGTGAGGAGGGCCAGGGATATGGCTACACCTTC.